This record concerns one T cell receptor beta chain sequence. Its antigen is unknown. These data belong to a study of response to subunit inactivated influenza vaccine. Study results and limitations: There was a suggestion from the authors that each seasonal influenza vaccination recruits few new T cells.

TCRdb re-called the RT-PCR reads through MiXCR, storing one row per CDR3 protein. The sample records hundreds of thousands of distinct CDR3 sequences, over 10% being singletons. The receptor was isolated from a man aged 45-60 years who received an inactivated influenza vaccine. Sequences were derived from PBMCs from blood, sampled roughly 6 weeks after vaccination.

The CDR3 loop reads CASKSGTGPWEQYF. Here the CDR3 DNA reads TGTGCCAGCAAATCCGGGACAGGCCCTTGGGAGCAGTACTTC. The chain has TRBV7-2 and TRBJ2-7, with 8 bases identical to TRBD1. The V segment lost 7 bases and the J segment 7 bases; nucleotides outside the gene matches: 12. CDR3 size: 14 residues. Per germline, CDR1 SGHTA and CDR2 FQGNSA.